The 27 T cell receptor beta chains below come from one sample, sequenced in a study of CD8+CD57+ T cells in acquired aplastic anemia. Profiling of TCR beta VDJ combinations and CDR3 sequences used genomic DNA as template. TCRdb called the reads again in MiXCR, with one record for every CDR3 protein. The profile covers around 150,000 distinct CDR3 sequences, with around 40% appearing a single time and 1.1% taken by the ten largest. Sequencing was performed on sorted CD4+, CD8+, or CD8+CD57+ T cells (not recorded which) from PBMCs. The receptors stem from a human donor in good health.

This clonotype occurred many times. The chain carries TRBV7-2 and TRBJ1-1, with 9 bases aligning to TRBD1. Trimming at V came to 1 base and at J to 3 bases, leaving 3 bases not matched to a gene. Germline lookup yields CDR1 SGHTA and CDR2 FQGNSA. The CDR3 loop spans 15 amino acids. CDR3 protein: CASSLVGQGYTEAFF. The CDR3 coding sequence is TGTGCCAGCAGCTTAGTCGGACAGGGGTACACTGAAGCTTTCTTT.

The CDR3 bases are TGTGCCAGCAGCTTGACGGCCATCTCTGGAAACACCATATATTTT. Translated, it gives CASSLTAISGNTIYF. The J gene is TRBJ1-3, the V gene TRBV5-6; D not certain. Germline V gives CDR1 SGHDT, CDR2 YYEEEE. This CDR3 is built from 15 residues. Trimming shortened V by 1 base and J by 0 bases, and 8 bases separated the two germline ends.

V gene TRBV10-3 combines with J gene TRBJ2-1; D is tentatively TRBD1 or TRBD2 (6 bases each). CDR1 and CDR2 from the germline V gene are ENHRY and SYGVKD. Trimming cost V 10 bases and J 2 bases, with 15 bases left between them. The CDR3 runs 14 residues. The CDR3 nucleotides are TGTGCCACCCAAGGGGGGCCCACCTACAATGAGCAGTTCTTC. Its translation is CATQGGPTYNEQFF.

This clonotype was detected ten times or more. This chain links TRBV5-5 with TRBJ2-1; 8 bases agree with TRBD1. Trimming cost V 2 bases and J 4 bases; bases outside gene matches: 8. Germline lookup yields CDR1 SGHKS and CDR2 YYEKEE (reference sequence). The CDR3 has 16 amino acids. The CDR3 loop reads CASSLGQGGLYNEQFF. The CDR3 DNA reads TGTGCCAGCAGCTTAGGACAGGGTGGCCTATACAATGAGCAGTTCTTC. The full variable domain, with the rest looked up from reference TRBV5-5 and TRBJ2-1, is DAGVTQSPTHLIKTRGQQVTLRCSPISGHKSVSWYQQVLGQGPQFIFQYYEKEERGRGNFPDRFSARQFPNYSSELNVNALLLGDSALYLCASSLGQGGLYNEQFFGPGTRLTVL.

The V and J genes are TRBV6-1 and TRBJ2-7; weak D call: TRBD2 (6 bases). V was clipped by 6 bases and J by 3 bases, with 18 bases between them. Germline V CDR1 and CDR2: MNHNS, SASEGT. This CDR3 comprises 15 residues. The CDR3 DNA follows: TGTGCCAGCAGCCTCAGACTTGGAGGGCACTACGAGCAGTACTTC. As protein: CASSLRLGGHYEQYF.

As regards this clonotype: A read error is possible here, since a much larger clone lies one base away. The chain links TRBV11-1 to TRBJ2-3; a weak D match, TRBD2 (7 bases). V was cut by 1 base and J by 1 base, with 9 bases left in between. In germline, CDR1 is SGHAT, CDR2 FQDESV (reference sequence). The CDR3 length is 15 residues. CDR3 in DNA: TGTGCCAGCAGCTTAGTAGGGGGGGGCACAGATACGCAGTATTTT. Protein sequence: CASSLVGGGTDTQYF.

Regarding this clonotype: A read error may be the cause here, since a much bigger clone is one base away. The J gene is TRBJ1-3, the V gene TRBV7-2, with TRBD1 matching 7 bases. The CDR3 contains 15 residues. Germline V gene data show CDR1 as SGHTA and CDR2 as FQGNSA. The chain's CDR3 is CASSAWTGSGDTIYF. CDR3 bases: TGTGCCAGCAGCGCCTGGACAGGCTCTGGAGACACCATATATTTT.

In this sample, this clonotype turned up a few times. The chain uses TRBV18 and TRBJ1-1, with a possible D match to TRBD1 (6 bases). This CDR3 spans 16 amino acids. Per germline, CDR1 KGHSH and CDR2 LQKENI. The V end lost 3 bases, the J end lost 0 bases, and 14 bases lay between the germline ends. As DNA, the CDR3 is TGTGCCAGCTCACCTCCGGCGGGGGCGATGAACACTGAAGCTTTCTTT. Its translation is CASSPPAGAMNTEAFF.

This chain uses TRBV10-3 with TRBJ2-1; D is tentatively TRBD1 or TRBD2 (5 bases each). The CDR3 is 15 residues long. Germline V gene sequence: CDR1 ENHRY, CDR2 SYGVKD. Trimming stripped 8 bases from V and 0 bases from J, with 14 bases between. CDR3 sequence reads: CAILAQGSSYNEQFF. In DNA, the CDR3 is TGTGCCATCTTAGCGCAGGGAAGCTCCTACAATGAGCAGTTCTTC.

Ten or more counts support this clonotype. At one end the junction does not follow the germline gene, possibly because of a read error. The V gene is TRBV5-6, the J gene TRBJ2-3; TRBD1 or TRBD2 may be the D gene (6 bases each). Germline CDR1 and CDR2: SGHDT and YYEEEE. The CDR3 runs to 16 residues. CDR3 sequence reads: CASGRIGGSLTDTQYF. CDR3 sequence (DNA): TGTGCCAGCGGACGGATCGGGGGCAGCCTCACAGATACACAGTATTTT.

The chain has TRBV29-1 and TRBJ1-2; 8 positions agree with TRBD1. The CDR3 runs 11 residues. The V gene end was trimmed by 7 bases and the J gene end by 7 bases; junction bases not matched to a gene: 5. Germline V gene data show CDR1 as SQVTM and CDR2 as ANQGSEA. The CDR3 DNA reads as TGCAGCGCCTTGACAGGGGTTGGCTACACCTTC. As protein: CSALTGVGYTF. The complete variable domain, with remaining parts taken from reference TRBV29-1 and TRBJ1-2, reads SAVISQKPSRDICQRGTSLTIQCQVDSQVTMMFWYRQQPGQSLTLIATANQGSEATYESGFVIDKFPISRPNLTFSTLTVSNMSPEDSSIYLCSALTGVGYTFGSGTRLTVV.

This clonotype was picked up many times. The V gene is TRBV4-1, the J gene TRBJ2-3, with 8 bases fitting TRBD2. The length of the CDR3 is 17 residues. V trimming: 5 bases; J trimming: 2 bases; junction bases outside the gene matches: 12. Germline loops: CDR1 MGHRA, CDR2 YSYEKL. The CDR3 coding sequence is TGCGCCAGCAGCTCCAGCGGACTAGCCGGACTCACAGATACGCAGTATTTT. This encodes CASSSSGLAGLTDTQYF.

In DNA, the CDR3 is TGTGCCAGCTCATCGCCCCGGGACGGGGTTTATGAAGCTTTCTTT. Protein sequence: CASSSPRDGVYEAFF. The chain uses TRBV18 and TRBJ1-1; a weak D match, TRBD1 (5 bases). CDR1 KGHSH and CDR2 LQKENI come from the germline V gene. The length of the CDR3 is 15 residues. Trimming removed 5 bases from V and 7 bases from J, with 20 bases in between.

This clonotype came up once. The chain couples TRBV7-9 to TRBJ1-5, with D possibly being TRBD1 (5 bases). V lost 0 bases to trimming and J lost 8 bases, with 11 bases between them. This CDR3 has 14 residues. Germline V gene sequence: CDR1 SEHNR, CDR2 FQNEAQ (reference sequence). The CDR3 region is CASSLARGGEPQHF. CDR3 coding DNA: TGTGCCAGCAGCTTAGCGCGGGGGGGAGAGCCCCAGCATTTT.

DNA of the CDR3: TGTGCCAGCAGCCCCGGGACGGCCAGCTACAATGAGCAGTTCTTC. It encodes CASSPGTASYNEQFF. The chain carries TRBV11-1 and TRBJ2-1; D possibly matches TRBD1 or TRBD2 (5 bases each). Between the trimmed V and J ends, which lost 5 bases and 3 bases, there was a span of 14 bases. CDR3 size: 15 residues. Germline V gene sequence: CDR1 SGHAT, CDR2 FQDESV (reference sequence).

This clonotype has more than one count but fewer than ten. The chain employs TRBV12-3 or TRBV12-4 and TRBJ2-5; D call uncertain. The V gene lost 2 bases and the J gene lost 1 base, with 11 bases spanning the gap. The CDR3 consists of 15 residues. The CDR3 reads CASSLWVAGQETQYF. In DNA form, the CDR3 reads TGTGCCAGCAGTTTATGGGTGGCAGGCCAAGAGACCCAGTACTTC.

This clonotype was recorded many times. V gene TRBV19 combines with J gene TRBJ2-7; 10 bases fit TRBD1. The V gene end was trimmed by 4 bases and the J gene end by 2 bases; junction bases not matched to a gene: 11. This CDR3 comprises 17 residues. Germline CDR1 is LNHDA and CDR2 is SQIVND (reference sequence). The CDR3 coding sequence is TGTGCCAGTAGTACTGAATACGGGACAGGGGTTACCTACGAGCAGTACTTC. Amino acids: CASSTEYGTGVTYEQYF.

The CDR3 coding sequence is TGTGCCAGCAGGAGACTAGCGAGCTCCTACGAGCAGTACTTC. This encodes CASRRLASSYEQYF. The chain is built from TRBV2 and TRBJ2-7, with TRBD2 matching 8 bases. The CDR3 runs 14 residues. Germline CDR1 is SNHLY and CDR2 is FYNNEI. Unmatched junction bases numbered 4, after V lost 6 bases and J lost 0 bases. Full variable domain (rest looked up from reference TRBV2 and TRBJ2-7): EPEVTQTPSHQVTQMGQEVILRCVPISNHLYFYWYRQILGQKVEFLVSFYNNEISEKSEIFDDQFSVERPDGSNFTLKIRSTKLEDSAMYFCASRRLASSYEQYFGPGTRLTVT.

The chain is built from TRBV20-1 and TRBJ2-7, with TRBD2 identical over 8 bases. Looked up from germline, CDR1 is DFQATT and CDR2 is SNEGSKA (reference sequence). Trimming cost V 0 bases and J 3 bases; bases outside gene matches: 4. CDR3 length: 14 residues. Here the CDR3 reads CSARDSSGSYEQYF. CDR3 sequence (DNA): TGCAGTGCTAGAGATTCCAGCGGGAGCTACGAGCAGTACTTC.

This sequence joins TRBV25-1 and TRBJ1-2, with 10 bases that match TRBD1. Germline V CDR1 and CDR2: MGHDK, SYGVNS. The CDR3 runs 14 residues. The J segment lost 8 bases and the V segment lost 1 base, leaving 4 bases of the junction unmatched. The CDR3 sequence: CASSESGQGHGYTF. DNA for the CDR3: TGTGCCAGCAGTGAATCGGGACAGGGGCACGGCTACACCTTC.

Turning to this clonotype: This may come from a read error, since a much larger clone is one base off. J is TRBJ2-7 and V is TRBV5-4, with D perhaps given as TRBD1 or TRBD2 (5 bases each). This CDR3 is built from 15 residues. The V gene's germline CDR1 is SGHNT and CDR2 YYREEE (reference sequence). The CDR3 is CAGSLNRGRTYEQYF. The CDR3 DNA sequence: TGTGCCGGCAGCCTTAATCGGGGCCGTACCTACGAGCAGTACTTC.

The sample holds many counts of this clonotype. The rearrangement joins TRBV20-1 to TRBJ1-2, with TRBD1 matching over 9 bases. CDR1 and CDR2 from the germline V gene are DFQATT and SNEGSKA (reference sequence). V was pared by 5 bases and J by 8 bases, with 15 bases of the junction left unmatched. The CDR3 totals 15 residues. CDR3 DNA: TGCAGTGCTGGTGGGGACAGGGTTAGGTTGGAAGGCTACACCTTC. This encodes CSAGGDRVRLEGYTF.

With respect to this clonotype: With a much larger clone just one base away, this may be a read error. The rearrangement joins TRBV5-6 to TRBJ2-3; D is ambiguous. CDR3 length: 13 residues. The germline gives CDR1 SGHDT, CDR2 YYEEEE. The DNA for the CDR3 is TGTGCCGGCAGCCGCGTGAGTACAGATACGCAGTATTTT. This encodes CAGSRVSTDTQYF. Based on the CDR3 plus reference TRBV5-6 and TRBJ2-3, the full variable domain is DAGVTQSPTHLIKTRGQQVTLRCSPKSGHDTVSWYQQALGQGPQFIFQYYEEEERQRGNFPDRFSGHQFPNYSSELNVNALLLGDSALYLCAGSRVSTDTQYFGPGTRLTVL.

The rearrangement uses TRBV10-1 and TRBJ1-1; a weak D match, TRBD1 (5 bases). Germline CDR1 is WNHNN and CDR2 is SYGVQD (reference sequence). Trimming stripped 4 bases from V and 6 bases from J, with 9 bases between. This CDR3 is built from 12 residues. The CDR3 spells CASSGRGSEAFF. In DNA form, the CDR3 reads TGCGCCAGCAGTGGAAGGGGATCTGAAGCTTTCTTT.

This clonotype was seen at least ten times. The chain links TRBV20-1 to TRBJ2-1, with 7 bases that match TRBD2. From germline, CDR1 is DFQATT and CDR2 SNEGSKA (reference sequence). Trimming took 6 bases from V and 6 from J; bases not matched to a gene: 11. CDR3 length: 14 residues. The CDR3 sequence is CSAAPRGIGNEQFF. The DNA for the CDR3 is TGCAGTGCCGCGCCGCGGGGGATAGGCAATGAGCAGTTCTTC.

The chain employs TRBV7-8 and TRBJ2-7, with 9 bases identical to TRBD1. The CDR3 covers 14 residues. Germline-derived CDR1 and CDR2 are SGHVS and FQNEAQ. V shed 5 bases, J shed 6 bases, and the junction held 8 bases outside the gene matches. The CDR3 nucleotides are TGTGCCAGCAGCCAGGGACAGGGCGGTGCCGAGCAGTACTTC. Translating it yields CASSQGQGGAEQYF.

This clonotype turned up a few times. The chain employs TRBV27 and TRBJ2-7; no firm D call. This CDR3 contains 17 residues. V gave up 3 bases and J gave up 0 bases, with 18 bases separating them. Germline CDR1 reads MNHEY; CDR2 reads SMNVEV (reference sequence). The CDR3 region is CASSFTPLGASSYEQYF. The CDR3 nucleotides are TGTGCCAGCAGTTTTACCCCTCTGGGCGCCAGCTCCTACGAGCAGTACTTC.